This is a list of T cell receptor beta chains from one sample in a study of T cell repertoires in cytomegalovirus infection. Each CDR3 protein is one row after TCRdb ran MiXCR on the reads. The sample has roughly 730,000 distinct CDR3 sequences, around 30% seen once; the top ten hold around a sixth. Their antigens remain unidentified. Sequences were derived from cultured PBMCs, sampled from culture after CMV antigen stimulation. Receptors originate from a human donor in good health (CMV status not recorded). Some clones in this sample may be carry-over from other donors' samples. CDR3s include the opening cysteine and the closing phenylalanine or tryptophan. Fields, in order: V gene, J gene, CDR3 protein.

V gene: TRBV18; J gene: TRBJ1-4; CDR3 protein: CASSSQQGAGEKLFF
V gene: TRBV6-4; J gene: TRBJ2-1; CDR3 protein: CASSDSRQGAYNEQFF
V gene: TRBV5-6; J gene: TRBJ1-2; CDR3 protein: CASSEGLASYGYTF
V gene: TRBV7-6; J gene: TRBJ1-4; CDR3 protein: CASSPGTGRIRWLNEKLFF
V gene: TRBV7-6; J gene: TRBJ2-1; CDR3 protein: CASSFGLDNEQFF
V gene: TRBV19; J gene: TRBJ1-2; CDR3 protein: CASSWTGGVYGYTF
V gene: TRBV20-1; J gene: TRBJ2-7; CDR3 protein: CSAWDSPSYEQYF
V gene: TRBV7-2; J gene: TRBJ1-1; CDR3 protein: CASSLGSSANTEAFF
V gene: TRBV10-1; J gene: TRBJ2-7; CDR3 protein: CASSESIGTVFYEQYF
V gene: TRBV14; J gene: TRBJ2-2; CDR3 protein: CASSQDGAGGPGGELFF
V gene: TRBV7-4; J gene: TRBJ2-3; CDR3 protein: CASSPLALGASTDTQYF
V gene: TRBV27; J gene: TRBJ1-1; CDR3 protein: CASTLVSGANTEAFF
V gene: TRBV5-4; J gene: TRBJ2-1; CDR3 protein: CASSFGLAGGPSYNEQFF
V gene: TRBV9; J gene: TRBJ2-1; CDR3 protein: CASSVDIAHTPNEQFF
V gene: TRBV5-6; J gene: TRBJ2-1; CDR3 protein: CASSFLRGLPYNEQFF
V gene: TRBV12-3/TRBV12-4; J gene: TRBJ2-2; CDR3 protein: CASSSDYPTGELFF
V gene: TRBV24-1; J gene: TRBJ1-5; CDR3 protein: CATSDSRTSNQPQHF
V gene: TRBV18; J gene: TRBJ2-1; CDR3 protein: CASSPPATGPNKQFF
V gene: TRBV4-1; J gene: TRBJ1-1; CDR3 protein: CASSQGLGAFF
V gene: TRBV19; J gene: TRBJ2-1; CDR3 protein: CATGSGESSYNEQFF
V gene: TRBV28; J gene: TRBJ1-2; CDR3 protein: CASSLVQAAGYTF
V gene: TRBV4-1; J gene: TRBJ2-5; CDR3 protein: CASSQPLGGQETQYF
V gene: TRBV27; J gene: TRBJ1-4; CDR3 protein: CASSLRAGGEKLFF
V gene: TRBV7-4; J gene: TRBJ2-3; CDR3 protein: CASSFGRDGSTSTDTQYF
V gene: TRBV6-4; J gene: TRBJ2-1; CDR3 protein: CASSDSQSGRAHEQFF
V gene: TRBV6-1; J gene: TRBJ2-7; CDR3 protein: CASSRTVGTASVDEQYF
V gene: TRBV7-8; J gene: TRBJ1-2; CDR3 protein: CASSLVRDRGLGYTF
V gene: TRBV2; J gene: TRBJ2-3; CDR3 protein: CATGSSLLDTQYF
V gene: TRBV7-2; J gene: TRBJ2-3; CDR3 protein: CASSLERVDTQYF
V gene: TRBV20-1; J gene: TRBJ1-1; CDR3 protein: CSASQTGDLNTEAFF